This record looks at one T cell receptor beta chain sequence and its context. CDR3 length equals 15 residues. With V trimmed by 4 bases and J by 5 bases, 4 bases remained unmatched. The germline CDR1 and CDR2 sequences are MNHNY and SVGAGI (reference sequence). The source of the sample is a study of blood T cell repertoires in COVID-19. Sequencing used immunoSEQ multiplex PCR; TCRdb keeps in-frame clones, though not all of them. The sample has roughly 25,000 clones, around 89% seen once; the top ten hold approximately 9.7%. The TCR was taken from a man aged 70 or older with acute or convalescent COVID-19. Sequencing used peripheral blood. The rearrangement links TRBV6-6 to TRBJ2-7; 14 bases map to TRBD2. The CDR3 DNA follows: TGTGCCAGCAGTTTCGGACTAGCGGGAGGACACGAGCAGTACTTC. Translated: CASSFGLAGGHEQYF.